The clone carrying this T cell receptor beta chain showed up just a few times. Amplifying from RNA transcripts, the study obtained TCR beta CDR3 regions. HTBI primers served in a first-round RT-PCR, which a second-round multiplex PCR followed. One entry per CDR3 protein results from TCRdb running MiXCR on the multiplex PCR reads. The table includes over a million distinct CDR3 sequences, approximately 35% detected once. Clinical symptoms, serum thyroxine, TRAb, thyroid ultrasound and orbital computed tomography determined diagnosis. This record belongs to a study of Graves' ophthalmopathy and Graves' hyperthyroidism. Trimming shortened V by 6 bases and J by 4 bases, and 16 bases separated the two germline ends. The CDR3 spans 15 residues. The germline gives CDR1 KGHSH, CDR2 LQKENI.

Sequencing was carried out using peripheral blood or thyroid tissue (not recorded which). V is TRBV18 and J is TRBJ1-5; D remains unclear. The source of this sequence is an adult man with Graves' hyperthyroidism. The CDR3 DNA sequence: TGTGCCAGCTCCGGGAGCGGCAGCGGAAATCAGCCCCAGCATTTT. Its protein is CASSGSGSGNQPQHF.